These T cell receptor beta chains were read from a single sample in a study of beta chain features in type 1 diabetes. The repertoire was sequenced with immunoSEQ multiplex PCR; TCRdb's copy has only in-frame clones and lacks some. Of a few hundred thousand clones in the sample, approximately 14% are singletons; the top ten hold about 0.018%. Sequenced: naive CD4+ T cells from blood. These receptors all come from a young man with type 1 diabetes. Both conserved end residues are part of each CDR3. The D gene is left open where the match is weak. Size is stated for part of the rows, as once, few or many counts, or as a class when the clone is expanded.

abundance: -
j_gene: TRBJ2-4
d_gene: -
v_gene: TRBV5-1
CDR3nt: TGCGCCAGCAGCTCCCTCTCGGGGGCCAAAAACATTCAGTACTTC
CDR3aa: CASSSLSGAKNIQYF

abundance: few
j_gene: TRBJ1-3
d_gene: -
v_gene: TRBV30
CDR3nt: TGTGCCTGGAACGCACAGGGCTCTGGAAACACCATATATTTT
CDR3aa: CAWNAQGSGNTIYF

abundance: few
j_gene: TRBJ2-7
d_gene: TRBD1
v_gene: TRBV5-1
CDR3nt: TGCGCCAGCAGCAGCGGACAGGGTCGAGCATACGAGCAGTACTTC
CDR3aa: CASSSGQGRAYEQYF

abundance: -
j_gene: TRBJ1-4
d_gene: -
v_gene: TRBV5-8
CDR3nt: TGTGCCAGCAGCTTGACGTCCGGGTGGGAAAAACTGTTTTTT
CDR3aa: CASSLTSGWEKLFF

abundance: few
j_gene: TRBJ2-3
d_gene: TRBD1
v_gene: TRBV5-1
CDR3nt: TGCGCCAGCCAGGTAGGGGGCGGACCCTTCACAGATACGCAGTATTTT
CDR3aa: CASQVGGGPFTDTQYF

abundance: -
j_gene: TRBJ2-7
d_gene: -
v_gene: TRBV6-5
CDR3nt: TGTGCCAGCAGTTACAGAGAGAGGTACGAGCAGTACTTC
CDR3aa: CASSYRERYEQYF

abundance: few
j_gene: TRBJ2-7
d_gene: -
v_gene: TRBV29-1
CDR3nt: TGCAGCGTTGGTCACCTAGGCGAGCAGTACTTC
CDR3aa: CSVGHLGEQYF

abundance: -
j_gene: TRBJ1-2
d_gene: -
v_gene: TRBV21-1
CDR3nt: TGTGCCAGCAGCTTTTCGGTGAGGGCTAACTATGGCTACACCTTC
CDR3aa: CASSFSVRANYGYTF

abundance: few
j_gene: TRBJ2-1
d_gene: TRBD2
v_gene: TRBV5-1
CDR3nt: TGCGCCAGCAGCCCTAGCGGGAGGGAGAATGAGCAGTTCTTC
CDR3aa: CASSPSGRENEQFF

abundance: -
j_gene: TRBJ2-5
d_gene: -
v_gene: TRBV5-1
CDR3nt: TGCGCCAGCTCCATGGGCGGGGAAGAGACCCAGTACTTC
CDR3aa: CASSMGGEETQYF

abundance: few
j_gene: TRBJ2-1
d_gene: -
v_gene: TRBV4-1
CDR3nt: TGCGCCAGCAGCCAAGGGTATCGGGGAAGTGGTCTTAAGAATGAGCAGTTCTTC
CDR3aa: CASSQGYRGSGLKNEQFF

abundance: -
j_gene: TRBJ2-1
d_gene: -
v_gene: TRBV18
CDR3nt: TGTGCCAGCTCACCACGAACAGGGTACAATGAGCAGTTCTTC
CDR3aa: CASSPRTGYNEQFF

abundance: -
j_gene: TRBJ1-1
d_gene: -
v_gene: TRBV30
CDR3nt: TGTGCCTGGGGCCCGGAGCTCACTGAAGCTTTCTTT
CDR3aa: CAWGPELTEAFF

abundance: -
j_gene: TRBJ1-1
d_gene: -
v_gene: TRBV18
CDR3nt: TGTGCCAGCTCACCAACCGAGATGAACACTGAAGCTTTCTTT
CDR3aa: CASSPTEMNTEAFF

abundance: -
j_gene: TRBJ1-1
d_gene: -
v_gene: TRBV30
CDR3nt: TGTGCCTGGAGTAAGTGGTACGGGGGAGTTGAGGGTCAAATGGGTGAAGCTTTCTTT
CDR3aa: CAWSKWYGGVEGQMGEAFF

abundance: -
j_gene: TRBJ2-6
d_gene: TRBD1
v_gene: TRBV19
CDR3nt: TGTGCCAGTGCATACAGGGGAAGTCCCTCTGGGGCCAACGTCCTGACTTTC
CDR3aa: CASAYRGSPSGANVLTF

abundance: -
j_gene: TRBJ2-7
d_gene: TRBD1
v_gene: TRBV6-5
CDR3nt: TGTGCCAGCAGCTCTGGACAGGGGGGCGAGCAGTACTTC
CDR3aa: CASSSGQGGEQYF

abundance: few
j_gene: TRBJ2-2
d_gene: TRBD2
v_gene: TRBV11-2
CDR3nt: TGTGCCAGCAGTTCGGGACTAGCGGGAGGGAGGAACACCGGGGAGCTGTTTTTT
CDR3aa: CASSSGLAGGRNTGELFF

abundance: few
j_gene: TRBJ2-7
d_gene: TRBD1
v_gene: TRBV18
CDR3nt: TGTGCCAGCTCACCGGGACAGGGGGCCCACGAGCAGTACTTC
CDR3aa: CASSPGQGAHEQYF

abundance: few
j_gene: TRBJ1-1
d_gene: TRBD1
v_gene: TRBV5-1
CDR3nt: TGCGCCAGCAGCCTGGGACAGGGATCCATGAACACTGAAGCTTTCTTT
CDR3aa: CASSLGQGSMNTEAFF

abundance: -
j_gene: TRBJ1-2
d_gene: -
v_gene: TRBV6-5
CDR3nt: TGTGCCAGCAGTTTAACCCTCCAGGCGTACTATGGCTACACCTTC
CDR3aa: CASSLTLQAYYGYTF

abundance: -
j_gene: TRBJ2-7
d_gene: -
v_gene: TRBV21-1
CDR3nt: TGTGCCAGCATCATTGACGAGCAGTACTTC
CDR3aa: CASIIDEQYF

abundance: -
j_gene: TRBJ2-7
d_gene: -
v_gene: TRBV6-1
CDR3nt: TGTGCCAGCAGTGGACGGGACACCGGTTCCTACGAGCAGTACTTC
CDR3aa: CASSGRDTGSYEQYF

abundance: few
j_gene: TRBJ2-6
d_gene: -
v_gene: TRBV4-1
CDR3nt: TGCGCCAGCAGCGCCGAGTCATCTGGGGCCAACGTCCTGACTTTC
CDR3aa: CASSAESSGANVLTF

abundance: few
j_gene: TRBJ1-5
d_gene: -
v_gene: TRBV6-6
CDR3nt: TGTGCCAGCAGTTACGGGGGGGGGCAACCCCAGCATTTT
CDR3aa: CASSYGGGQPQHF

abundance: few
j_gene: TRBJ1-5
d_gene: -
v_gene: TRBV6-4
CDR3nt: TGTGCCAGCAGTGAACGGCAGGGATTATGGCAGCCCCAGCATTTT
CDR3aa: CASSERQGLWQPQHF

abundance: -
j_gene: TRBJ2-3
d_gene: TRBD2
v_gene: TRBV30
CDR3nt: TGTGCCTGGTTCCTGGGGGGGATGCATGCTAGCACAGATACGCAGTATTTT
CDR3aa: CAWFLGGMHASTDTQYF

abundance: few
j_gene: TRBJ1-2
d_gene: -
v_gene: TRBV30
CDR3nt: TGTGCCTGGACCACATCGGGCTATGGCTACACCTTC
CDR3aa: CAWTTSGYGYTF

abundance: few
j_gene: TRBJ2-1
d_gene: TRBD2
v_gene: TRBV18
CDR3nt: TGTGCCAGCCGTCCTAGCGGGAGAAATGAGCAGTTCTTC
CDR3aa: CASRPSGRNEQFF

abundance: -
j_gene: TRBJ2-3
d_gene: TRBD2
v_gene: TRBV11-2
CDR3nt: TGTGCCAGCAGCCTAGGGACTAGCGGGCGAATAACAGATACGCAGTATTTT
CDR3aa: CASSLGTSGRITDTQYF

abundance: -
j_gene: TRBJ1-5
d_gene: -
v_gene: TRBV4-2
CDR3nt: TGTGCCAGCAGCCAAGACCTGAGAGGGAATCAGCCCCAGCATTTT
CDR3aa: CASSQDLRGNQPQHF

abundance: few
j_gene: TRBJ2-2
d_gene: TRBD2
v_gene: TRBV7-2
CDR3nt: TGTGCCAGCAGCGTTCGGACTAGCGGGGATGGCGGGGAGCTGTTTTTT
CDR3aa: CASSVRTSGDGGELFF

abundance: -
j_gene: TRBJ2-1
d_gene: -
v_gene: TRBV10-3
CDR3nt: TGTGCCATCAGTGAAGGAACAGGGATAGATAACAATGAGCAGTTCTTC
CDR3aa: CAISEGTGIDNNEQFF

abundance: few
j_gene: TRBJ2-1
d_gene: TRBD2
v_gene: TRBV30
CDR3nt: TGTGCCTGGAGTGAGGGGAGGGGTTTCGAGCAGTTCTTC
CDR3aa: CAWSEGRGFEQFF

abundance: few
j_gene: TRBJ2-1
d_gene: -
v_gene: TRBV5-1
CDR3nt: TGCGCCAGCAGCTTCATACAGGACAATGAGCAGTTCTTC
CDR3aa: CASSFIQDNEQFF